What follows are 20 T cell receptor beta chains derived from one specimen sequenced in a study of tumor and adjacent non-tumor tissue in lung cancer. The template was RNA from unsorted bulk tissue. This non-tumor lung sample came from over 3 cm beyond the tumor edge. TCRbeta libraries were built with three rounds of nested PCR, modified from ARM-PCR. TCRdb used MiXCR to reprocess the multiplex PCR reads, holding one entry per CDR3 protein. The table shows around 100,000 distinct CDR3 sequences, with 65% occurring only once. Sequenced material: distant non-tumor lung tissue. The receptor source for this set is a man aged 30 to 39 with non-small cell lung cancer.

This clonotype was counted a single time. At one end the junction does not follow the germline gene, possibly because of a read error. This rearrangement joins TRBV11-2 to TRBJ2-3; D is perhaps TRBD1 (6 bases). The germline V gene has CDR1 SGHAT and CDR2 FQNNGV. The CDR3 covers 15 residues. As DNA, the CDR3 is TGTGTCAGCAGCTTTCTTCCACAGGGTGGAGATACGCAGTATTTT. Translation: CVSSFLPQGGDTQYF.

The gene calls are TRBV7-2 and TRBJ2-7, with 8 bases that match TRBD2. With 1 base clipped from V and 0 bases from J, the junction kept 8 bases outside the gene matches. This CDR3 contains 17 residues. Germline V gene data show CDR1 as SGHTA and CDR2 as FQGNSA. CDR3 loop: CASSLESGGGISYEQYF. Here the CDR3 DNA reads TGTGCCAGCAGCTTAGAATCGGGCGGGGGGATCTCCTACGAGCAGTACTTC.

This clonotype occurred once. A read error is possible here, since a much larger clone lies one base away. In nucleotides, the CDR3 is TGCAATGCTGCAGGGGGCTGGAACACTGAAGCTTTCTTT. Translating gives CNAAGGWNTEAFF. The chain has TRBV20-1 and TRBJ1-1, with TRBD1 matching over 8 bases. Germline V gene sequence: CDR1 DFQATT, CDR2 SNEGSKA (reference sequence). The CDR3 has 13 residues.

V is TRBV20-1 and J is TRBJ2-7; tentative D call: TRBD2 (6 bases). This CDR3 has 15 residues. CDR1 and CDR2 (germline): DFQATT, SNEGSKA (reference sequence). Trimming removed 8 bases from V and 3 bases from J, with 23 bases in between. The CDR3 protein is CSSPGASVPNYEQYF. Written as DNA, the CDR3 is TGCAGTTCACCCGGAGCTAGCGTGCCTAACTACGAGCAGTACTTC.

As concerns this clonotype: A clone one base away is much larger, so this may be a read error. The V call is TRBV29-1, the J call TRBJ1-5, with D possibly being TRBD1 (6 bases). CDR3 size: 13 residues. Germline V gene data show CDR1 as SQVTM and CDR2 as ANQGSEA. The V end was cut by 7 bases, the J end by 3 bases, with 13 bases between. This CDR3 is CSGTTGYNQPQHF. As DNA, the CDR3 is TGCAGCGGTACTACAGGGTACAATCAGCCCCAGCATTTT.

The rearrangement joins TRBV11-2 to TRBJ2-5; 16 bases fit TRBD2. The CDR3 is 16 amino acids. The J segment lost 2 bases and the V segment lost 5 bases, leaving 2 bases of the junction unmatched. Per germline, CDR1 SGHAT and CDR2 FQNNGV. The CDR3 DNA reads as TGTGCCAGCAGCCGGGGACTAGCGGGAGGGCAAGAGACCCAGTACTTC. Amino acids: CASSRGLAGGQETQYF.

This clonotype was seen once. Germline and junction disagree at one end, which may indicate a read error. The V call is TRBV30, the J call TRBJ2-3, with D maybe TRBD1 (6 bases). This CDR3 contains 14 residues. Germline V gene lookup returns CDR1 GTSNPN and CDR2 SVGIG (reference sequence). CDR3 DNA: TGTGCCTGGAGTCCAGGGGAGAACACAGATATGCAGTATTTT. As protein: CAWSPGENTDMQYF.

This clonotype was seen more than once but under ten times. The chain couples TRBV4-2 to TRBJ1-1; tentative D call: TRBD1 (6 bases). Germline CDR1 reads LGHNA; CDR2 reads YNFKEQ. Between the trimmed V and J ends, which lost 0 bases and 4 bases, there was a span of 15 bases. The CDR3 extends over 16 amino acids. The CDR3 sequence is CASSQDPGGGGTEAFF. The CDR3 bases are TGTGCCAGCAGCCAAGATCCGGGGGGCGGGGGCACTGAAGCTTTCTTT.

The V call is TRBV6-5, the J call TRBJ1-1; D is uncertain. Germline V gene lookup returns CDR1 MNHEY and CDR2 SVGAGI. CDR3 size: 13 residues. V lost 8 bases, J lost 3 bases, and 13 bases lay in between. The CDR3: CASLLDRDTEAFF. The DNA for the CDR3 is TGTGCCAGCCTATTGGATAGGGACACTGAAGCTTTCTTT.

Comment on this clonotype: One end of the junction varies from germline; a read error may be responsible. V is TRBV10-3 and J is TRBJ2-2; 11 bases line up with TRBD2. The germline V gene has CDR1 ENHRY and CDR2 SYGVKD. The CDR3 is 15 residues long. DNA of the CDR3: TGTGTCATCGGCGGGACTAGCGGAAACACAGGGGAGCTGTTTTTT. It specifies CVIGGTSGNTGELFF.

Notes on this clonotype: A read error may produce the germline difference seen at one junction end. This chain joins TRBV5-5 and TRBJ1-1; a possible D gene is TRBD1 (5 bases). This CDR3 has 15 residues. Germline loops: CDR1 SGHKS, CDR2 YYEKEE (reference sequence). Here the CDR3 reads CASSLATDSDTEASF. CDR3 bases: TGTGCCAGCAGCTTGGCTACAGACTCGGACACTGAAGCTTCCTTT.

This clonotype has a count of ten or more. This chain joins TRBV6-6 and TRBJ1-2; TRBD1 matches 10 bases. This CDR3 is 13 amino acids long. The trim removed 5 bases at V and 6 bases at J, leaving 3 bases unmatched. Germline lookup yields CDR1 MNHNY and CDR2 SVGAGI (reference sequence). CDR3: CASSDDRGHGYTF. The CDR3 bases are TGTGCCAGCAGTGACGACAGGGGGCATGGCTACACCTTC.

A word on this clonotype: The junction and the germline gene differ at one end; a read error may be behind it. The rearrangement links TRBV11-1 to TRBJ2-1; a possible D gene is TRBD1 (6 bases). Germline V CDR1 and CDR2: SGHAT, FQDESV (reference sequence). This CDR3 spans 17 amino acids. This CDR3 is CTSALGGAGESYNEQFF. CDR3 bases: TGTACCAGCGCCCTCGGTGGGGCAGGGGAGTCCTACAATGAGCAGTTCTTT.

As concerns this clonotype: One end of the junction fails to match germline, which may point to a read error. The chain links TRBV4-1 to TRBJ1-4; 9 nucleotides align to TRBD1. The CDR3 sequence is 15 residues long. Germline CDR1 reads MGHRA; CDR2 reads YSYEKL. DNA of the CDR3: TGCGCCAGCAGCCAGCACGACAGGGGGAATGGAAAACTGTTTTTT. This codes for CASSQHDRGNGKLFF.

This clonotype was counted at least ten times. This chain joins TRBV12-3 or TRBV12-4 and TRBJ1-3; no clear D gene. The CDR3 length is 14 residues. Trimming left V 5 bases short and J 3 bases short, with 11 bases between. In DNA form, the CDR3 reads TGTGCCAGCAGTCGGACTCTCGGTGGAAACACCATATATTTT. As protein: CASSRTLGGNTIYF.

This clonotype occurred once. A read error may produce the germline difference seen at one junction end. The chain links TRBV7-9 to TRBJ2-3; 12 bases align to TRBD2. Germline V gene data show CDR1 as SEHNR and CDR2 as FQNEAQ (reference sequence). The CDR3 is 17 residues long. The CDR3 DNA sequence: TGTACCAGCAGCTTAGCCAGCCTAGCGGGGGGGCAAGATACGCAGTATTTT. This translates into CTSSLASLAGGQDTQYF.

The chain is built from TRBV20-1 and TRBJ2-1, with 7 positions matching TRBD2. The CDR3 has 16 residues. Germline-derived CDR1 and CDR2 are DFQATT and SNEGSKA (reference sequence). V shed 3 bases, J shed 3 bases, and the junction held 11 bases outside the gene matches. CDR3 DNA: TGCAGTGCTAGCAAAGGACTAGTGGGTGACTACAATGAGCAGTTCTTC. This encodes CSASKGLVGDYNEQFF.

CDR3 bases: TGCAGTGCTAGGGACGATTACAGGTACGAGCAGTACTTC. It translates to CSARDDYRYEQYF. The V and J genes are TRBV20-1 and TRBJ2-7, with D perhaps TRBD1 (5 bases). From germline, CDR1 is DFQATT and CDR2 SNEGSKA (reference sequence). The ends were cut back, 3 bases at V and 4 bases at J, with 13 bases in the middle. CDR3 size: 13 residues.

As regards this clonotype: One end of the junction varies from germline; a read error may be responsible. V is TRBV6-5 and J is TRBJ2-3; 13 bases are a match to TRBD2. This CDR3 is 20 amino acids long. Germline assignment: CDR1 MNHEY and CDR2 SVGAGI. The CDR3 region is CANSYSRGLAGALSTDTQYF. Written as DNA, the CDR3 is TGTGCCAACAGTTACTCGAGAGGACTAGCGGGGGCCCTGAGCACAGATACGCAGTACTTT.

This clonotype was detected only a few times. This sequence may be a read error, since a much larger clone differs from it by one base. It is likely a read error, because the conserved phenylalanine at the end of the CDR3 is missing. The chain joins TRBV20-1 to TRBJ2-3; 10 nucleotides line up with TRBD2. Germline loops: CDR1 DFQATT, CDR2 SNEGSKA (reference sequence). J gave up 2 bases and V 6 bases, and 5 bases lay outside the gene matches. CDR3 size: 14 residues. The CDR3 loop reads CSALLAGATDTQYS. The CDR3 DNA reads TGCAGTGCGCTGCTAGCGGGGGCCACAGATACGCAGTATTCT.